The 27 T cell receptor beta chains below all came from one sample that was sequenced in a study of T cells in narcolepsy. Measured with immunoSEQ multiplex PCR; TCRdb has only the in-frame clones, and not every one. The table lists some 34,000 clones, 81% of them singletons. Sequenced input: memory (CD45RA-) CD4+ T cells from blood. These TCRs come from a human donor in good health.

The V gene is TRBV5-4, the J gene TRBJ1-1; possibly TRBD1 for D (6 bases). CDR1 is SGHNT, CDR2 YYREEE, per germline (reference sequence). This CDR3 region has 15 residues. Trimming left V 3 bases short and J 3 bases short, with 15 bases between. For the CDR3, the DNA is TGTGCCAGCAGCTCAGCCGGGGGCGCTGACACTGAAGCTTTCTTT. Protein sequence: CASSSAGGADTEAFF.

This clone was counted between two and nine times. The rearrangement links TRBV6-1 to TRBJ2-1, with D possibly matching TRBD2 (6 bases). Germline CDR1 MNHNS, CDR2 SASEGT. The CDR3 is 14 residues long. The V end was cut by 7 bases, the J end by 3 bases, with 13 bases between. The CDR3 spells CASNRLEGYNEQFF. The CDR3, as DNA: TGTGCCAGCAATCGACTAGAGGGCTACAATGAGCAGTTCTTC.

V and J are TRBV4-2 and TRBJ2-7; 8 bases agree with TRBD2. V shed 4 bases, J shed 0 bases, and the junction held 5 bases outside the gene matches. The germline V gene has CDR1 LGHNA and CDR2 YNFKEQ. This CDR3 region has 15 residues. The CDR3 DNA follows: TGTGCCAGCAGCCGAGGTAGCGGGAACTCCTACGAGCAGTACTTC. Its translation is CASSRGSGNSYEQYF.

The rearrangement joins TRBV10-3 to TRBJ2-3; D is unclear. This CDR3 spans 12 amino acids. Germline V lookup: CDR1 ENHRY, CDR2 SYGVKD. Trimming removed 5 bases at V and 1 base at J, with 4 bases between. The CDR3: CAISPRTDTQYF. The CDR3, as DNA: TGTGCCATCAGTCCACGCACAGATACGCAGTATTTT.

The chain links TRBV19 to TRBJ1-3; a possible D gene is TRBD1 (6 bases). Trimming removed 5 bases at V and 2 bases at J, with 10 bases between. The CDR3 covers 14 residues. In germline, CDR1 is LNHDA, CDR2 SQIVND (reference sequence). This CDR3 is CASSFQGTGNTIYF. CDR3 sequence (DNA): TGTGCCAGTAGTTTCCAGGGGACTGGAAACACCATATATTTT.

This chain uses TRBV11-3 with TRBJ2-2; D is unclear. This CDR3 region has 16 residues. Trimming stripped 4 bases from V and 5 bases from J, with 17 bases between. CDR1 is SGHNT and CDR2 is YENEEA in the germline V gene. The CDR3 bases are TGTGCCAGCAGCTCGCATTTGGCCGGAAGGACCGGGGAGCTGTTTTTT. Encoded protein: CASSSHLAGRTGELFF.

This clone was recorded only once. Other DNA variants within this sample encode the same CDR3. The CDR3 reads CASSSGGVGAGNTIYF. In DNA form, the CDR3 reads TGTGCCAGCAGCTCTGGTGGGGTGGGGGCTGGAAACACCATATATTTT. J is TRBJ1-3 and V is TRBV7-2; TRBD1 is a possible D gene (5 bases). Germline V gene sequence: CDR1 SGHTA, CDR2 FQGNSA. The CDR3 covers 16 residues. V lost 4 bases and J lost 2, with 15 bases in between.

This clone was observed once. V gene TRBV29-1 combines with J gene TRBJ1-4; D call uncertain. The CDR3 runs 12 residues. From germline, CDR1 is SQVTM and CDR2 ANQGSEA. CDR3 in amino acids: CRLSLLNEKLFF. In DNA form, the CDR3 reads TGCAGGTTATCCCTGCTGAATGAAAAACTGTTTTTT.

The V gene is TRBV7-2, the J gene TRBJ2-7; unclear D gene. V gave up 4 bases and J gave up 0 bases, with 13 bases separating them. This CDR3 has 15 amino acids. Germline-derived CDR1 and CDR2 are SGHTA and FQGNSA. The chain's CDR3 is CASSSSATFSYEQYF. CDR3 bases: TGTGCCAGCAGCTCCTCTGCGACCTTCTCCTACGAGCAGTACTTC.

This chain links TRBV2 with TRBJ1-2; the D is unclear. The CDR3 has 12 amino acids. Trimming took off 0 bases at V and 6 bases at J, with 5 bases between the two ends. Germline CDR1 is SNHLY and CDR2 is FYNNEI. CDR3 coding DNA: TGTGCCAGCAGTGAAGCCGGGGATGGCTACACCTTC. Its translation is CASSEAGDGYTF.

V gene TRBV6-1 combines with J gene TRBJ1-5; unclear D gene. The V end was cut by 2 bases, the J end by 10 bases, with 18 bases between. The CDR3 is made up of 15 amino acids. Per the germline V gene, CDR1 is MNHNS and CDR2 is SASEGT. For the CDR3, the DNA is TGTGCCAGCAGTGAAAATCCAGGTATTAATCGACCCCAGCATTTT. Its translation: CASSENPGINRPQHF.

CDR3 in DNA: TGCGCCAGCAGCCAAGAAGCTGGGAGGGACACTGAAGCTTTCTTT. Translation gives CASSQEAGRDTEAFF. The chain joins TRBV4-1 to TRBJ1-1; D remains unclear. This CDR3 has 15 residues. The V gene's germline CDR1 is MGHRA and CDR2 YSYEKL. Trimming pared 0 bases from V and 3 bases from J, leaving 11 bases between.

The chain joins TRBV2 to TRBJ2-5; 8 bases line up with TRBD1. The CDR3 loop spans 15 amino acids. Trimming at V came to 6 bases and at J to 1 base, leaving 7 bases not matched to a gene. Germline V gene data show CDR1 as SNHLY and CDR2 as FYNNEI. CDR3: CASSRSDRVQETQYF. The DNA of the CDR3 is TGTGCCAGCAGCCGGTCGGACAGGGTCCAAGAGACCCAGTACTTC.

The V call is TRBV15, the J call TRBJ2-1; 8 nucleotides agree with TRBD2. The CDR3 is 14 amino acids. Germline values: CDR1 LNHNV, CDR2 YYDKDF (reference sequence). V shed 5 bases, J shed 8 bases, and the junction held 8 bases outside the gene matches. Written as DNA, the CDR3 is TGTGCCACCAGCCCGGGACTAGAAGGGGATGAGCAGTTCTTC. Translation gives CATSPGLEGDEQFF.

There are a few counts of this clone. The chain has TRBV7-3 and TRBJ2-3, with 9 bases matching TRBD1. V dropped 5 bases and J dropped 3; count of bases not matched to a gene: 6. This CDR3 is built from 15 residues. Germline-derived CDR1 and CDR2 are SGHTA and FQGTGA. Here the CDR3 reads CASSQEGQGTDTQYF. The CDR3 nucleotides are TGTGCCAGCAGCCAAGAGGGACAGGGAACAGATACGCAGTATTTT.

The chain has TRBV6-5 and TRBJ1-3; D gene uncertain. CDR3 length equals 14 residues. Trimming removed 5 bases at V and 0 bases at J, with 8 bases between. The germline V gene encodes CDR1 MNHEY and CDR2 SVGAGI. The CDR3 DNA reads TGTGCCAGCAGTGAACTCTTCTCTGGAAACACCATATATTTT. It yields the protein CASSELFSGNTIYF.

In DNA, the CDR3 is TGTGCCAGCAGTCGGGACACCCTTAATTCACCCCTCCACTTT. Amino acid sequence: CASSRDTLNSPLHF. The V gene is TRBV6-1, the J gene TRBJ1-6; TRBD1 is a possible D gene (6 bases). CDR3 length: 14 amino acids. Germline-derived CDR1 and CDR2 are MNHNS and SASEGT. Trimming shortened V by 5 bases and J by 6 bases, and 11 bases separated the two germline ends.

The rearrangement links TRBV10-3 to TRBJ2-6, with D possibly TRBD1 on 6 matching bases. Per the germline V gene, CDR1 is ENHRY and CDR2 is SYGVKD. There are 15 residues in the CDR3. The V gene lost 8 bases and the J gene lost 0 bases, with 11 bases spanning the gap. The CDR3 loop is CAISGQLSGANVLTF. The CDR3 DNA reads TGTGCCATCTCAGGACAGCTCTCTGGGGCCAACGTCCTGACTTTC.

The CDR3 loop is CASRWTGAYGYTF. The CDR3 bases are TGTGCCAGCAGGTGGACAGGCGCCTATGGCTACACCTTC. The rearrangement links TRBV6-5 to TRBJ1-2; 7 bases are a match to TRBD1. J lost 4 bases, V lost 6 bases, and 5 bases had no gene match. Germline V CDR1 and CDR2: MNHEY, SVGAGI. The CDR3 loop spans 13 amino acids.

The rearrangement joins TRBV14 to TRBJ2-7; 9 bases map to TRBD1. The CDR3 totals 16 residues. Germline CDR1 is SGHDN and CDR2 is FVKESK. The CDR3 reads CPPSNRAGQGGNEQYF. CDR3 bases: TGTCCGCCTTCTAACAGGGCGGGACAGGGAGGCAACGAGCAGTACTTC.

This rearrangement joins TRBV7-2 to TRBJ1-1; D remains ambiguous. Trimming shortened V by 4 bases and J by 1 base, and 13 bases separated the two germline ends. This CDR3 comprises 15 residues. CDR1 and CDR2 from the germline V gene are SGHTA and FQGNSA. The CDR3 spells CASSYSPERNTEAFF. DNA of the CDR3: TGTGCCAGCAGCTACTCCCCAGAGCGGAACACTGAAGCTTTCTTT.

The rearrangement uses TRBV2 and TRBJ2-3; D uncertain. From germline, CDR1 is SNHLY and CDR2 FYNNEI. This CDR3 has 13 residues. V lost 5 bases, J lost 4 bases, and 10 bases lay in between. Written as DNA, the CDR3 is TGTGCCAGCAGTCAGGAAAGCCCAGATACGCAGTATTTT. Translation: CASSQESPDTQYF.

V gene TRBV30 combines with J gene TRBJ1-1; D remains ambiguous. This CDR3 contains 11 residues. CDR1 is GTSNPN, CDR2 SVGIG, per germline (reference sequence). Trimming shortened V by 3 bases and J by 7 bases, and 9 bases separated the two germline ends. CDR3 DNA sequence: TGTGCCTGGAGCGTCGGCTATGAAGCTTTCTTT. It is translated as CAWSVGYEAFF.

The rearrangement joins TRBV11-3 to TRBJ2-1; perhaps TRBD2 as D (6 bases). Germline CDR1 SGHNT, CDR2 YENEEA. Trimming cost V 7 bases and J 7 bases, with 20 bases left between them. CDR3 length: 15 amino acids. The CDR3 reads CASTLEEGKRNEQFF. The CDR3 DNA reads TGTGCCAGCACCTTGGAGGAGGGAAAGCGTAATGAGCAGTTCTTC.

The V call is TRBV6-5, the J call TRBJ2-3; possibly TRBD2 for D (5 bases). Trimming shortened V by 0 bases and J by 11 bases, and 18 bases separated the two germline ends. The germline V gene encodes CDR1 MNHEY and CDR2 SVGAGI. The CDR3 has 15 amino acids. CDR3 protein: CASSYSGLSDPRQYF. CDR3 in DNA: TGTGCCAGCAGTTACTCGGGCCTTAGCGATCCACGGCAGTATTTT.

The chain has TRBV30 and TRBJ1-4, with 7 bases identical to TRBD1. V lost 0 bases to trimming and J lost 7 bases; unmatched junction nucleotides: 2. Germline V gives CDR1 GTSNPN, CDR2 SVGIG (reference sequence). The CDR3 has 13 residues. DNA of the CDR3: TGTGCCTGGAGTGTACAGGGGACTGAAAAACTGTTTTTT. It translates to CAWSVQGTEKLFF. Full variable domain (rest looked up from reference TRBV30 and TRBJ1-4): SQTIHQWPATLVQPVGSPLSLECTVEGTSNPNLYWYRQAAGRGLQLLFYSVGIGQISSEVPQNLSASRPQDRQFILSSKKLLLSDSGFYLCAWSVQGTEKLFFGSGTQLSVL.

The chain recombines TRBV10-2 with TRBJ2-7; D gene uncertain. Trimming pared 4 bases from V and 2 bases from J, leaving 6 bases between. CDR3 length equals 12 residues. In germline, CDR1 is WSHSY, CDR2 SAAADI. CDR3 coding DNA: TGCGCCAGCAGTGTAAAAGCCTACGAGCAGTACTTC. Amino acid sequence: CASSVKAYEQYF.